The rows below give T cell receptor beta chains drawn from one sample of a study of T cells in Graves' hyperthyroidism and ophthalmopathy. TCRdb redid the calling of the multiplex PCR reads with MiXCR, one entry per CDR3 protein. The data contain about 600,000 distinct CDR3 sequences, 12% to 15% of them singletons. Sequences were obtained from blood. The source is a woman under 30 with Graves' ophthalmopathy. CDR3s include the opening cysteine and the closing phenylalanine or tryptophan. The D gene is left open where the match is weak. Size tells how often a clone was seen (once, few, many) or the class of an expanded clone, and some rows leave it out.

j_gene | abundance | d_gene | v_gene | CDR3aa | CDR3nt
TRBJ1-1 | many | - | TRBV6-1 | CASREDSSEAFF | TGTGCCAGCAGAGAGGACAGCTCTGAAGCTTTCTTT
TRBJ2-5 | many | - | TRBV30 | CAWSVGSSGGGETQYF | TGTGCCTGGAGTGTAGGGTCTAGCGGAGGGGGAGAGACCCAGTACTTC
TRBJ2-1 | many | TRBD1 | TRBV6-2/TRBV6-3 | CASSWTGNNEQFF | TGTGCCAGCAGCTGGACAGGGAATAATGAGCAGTTCTTC
TRBJ1-4 | few | - | TRBV6-1 | CASKEGRGGEKLFF | TGTGCCAGCAAGGAGGGACGTGGTGGAGAAAAACTGTTTTTT
TRBJ2-1 | many | - | TRBV2 | CASAPYNEQFF | TGTGCCAGCGCCCCTTACAATGAGCAGTTCTTC
TRBJ2-5 | - | - | TRBV27 | CASSLWSPLLGGSAETQYF | TGTGCCAGCAGTTTATGGAGCCCTCTTTTAGGGGGATCTGCAGAGACCCAGTACTTC
TRBJ1-1 | few | - | TRBV19 | CASSPDRFMNTEAFF | TGTGCCAGTAGTCCTGACAGGTTCATGAACACTGAAGCTTTCTTT
TRBJ2-2 | few | - | TRBV19 | CASSYYPRELFF | TGTGCCAGTAGCTACTACCCCCGGGAGCTGTTTTTT
TRBJ1-3 | few | - | TRBV5-6 | CASSLGGSVNTIYF | TGTGCCAGCAGCTTGGGCGGCAGTGTAAACACCATATATTTT
TRBJ2-5 | many | TRBD1 | TRBV6-1 | CASSDRGRGETQYF | TGTGCCAGCAGTGACAGGGGGCGAGGAGAGACCCAGTACTTC
TRBJ1-4 | few | - | TRBV5-6 | CASSLCLGRTICEKLFF | TGTGCCAGCAGCTTGTGTCTGGGAAGGACGATTTGTGAAAAACTGTTTTTT
TRBJ2-1 | many | - | TRBV27 | CASSLGEVYYNEQFF | TGTGCCAGCAGTTTGGGAGAGGTGTACTACAATGAGCAGTTCTTC
TRBJ2-1 | many | TRBD2 | TRBV27 | CASNLAGGHNEQFF | TGTGCCAGCAATTTAGCGGGAGGTCACAATGAGCAGTTCTTC
TRBJ2-5 | - | TRBD2 | TRBV29-1 | CSVGTSGSPYF | TGCAGCGTTGGTACTAGCGGGAGCCCGTACTTC
TRBJ1-2 | - | TRBD1 | TRBV25-1 | CASSMGTGRQYGYTF | TGTGCCAGCAGTATGGGGACAGGCCGACAATATGGCTACACCTTC
TRBJ2-5 | many | - | TRBV9 | CASRGHRVRETQYF | TGTGCCAGCAGGGGCCACAGGGTTCGGGAGACCCAGTACTTC
TRBJ1-1 | many | TRBD1 | TRBV7-8 | CASSLEGASTEAFF | TGTGCCAGCAGCTTAGAGGGGGCTAGTACTGAAGCTTTCTTT
TRBJ1-1 | many | - | TRBV20-1 | CSARDMDRNTEAFF | TGCAGTGCTAGAGATATGGACAGAAACACTGAAGCTTTCTTT
TRBJ2-7 | - | - | TRBV6-2/TRBV6-3 | CASSARGRQGGFFLTEQYF | TGTGCCAGCAGTGCCCGTGGTCGGCAGGGCGGTTTTTTTCTTACCGAGCAGTACTTC
TRBJ2-1 | many | TRBD2 | TRBV7-6 | CASSFGGSPLINEQFF | TGTGCCAGCAGCTTCGGCGGGAGCCCCCTCATCAATGAGCAGTTCTTC
TRBJ1-1 | - | TRBD1 | TRBV13 | CASTAGARGAFF | TGTGCCAGCACCGCTGGGGCCAGGGGGGCTTTCTTT